This paragraph reports one T cell receptor beta chain. Its target is not known. Researchers reported that TCR beta cDNA libraries carried unique molecular identifiers. MiXCR was run by TCRdb on the PCR reads, yielding one entry per CDR3 protein. This table has approximately 570,000 distinct CDR3 sequences, about 40% appearing once. The sample belongs to a study of post-analysis software for immune sequencing data. The study's findings and limits: Significantly lower normalized Chao1 diversity was found in patients with multiple sclerosis relative to controls. Same-batch samples co-clustered strongly by F measure. TRBV5-6, TRBV5-1 and TRBV20-1 belonged to a set of about five TRBV segments that were more frequent in patients than controls.

Germline CDR1 is MGHRA and CDR2 is YSYEKL. The CDR3 runs 16 residues. V gave up 1 base and J gave up 4 bases; unmatched junction bases: 4. This sequence was found in a girl aged 10 to 17 with multiple sclerosis. Sequences were obtained from blood. V gene TRBV4-1 combines with J gene TRBJ2-3, with TRBD2 identical over 11 bases. Here the CDR3 reads CASSQGTSGGPDTQYF. CDR3 bases: TGCGCCAGCAGCCAAGGAACTAGCGGGGGTCCAGATACGCAGTATTTT.